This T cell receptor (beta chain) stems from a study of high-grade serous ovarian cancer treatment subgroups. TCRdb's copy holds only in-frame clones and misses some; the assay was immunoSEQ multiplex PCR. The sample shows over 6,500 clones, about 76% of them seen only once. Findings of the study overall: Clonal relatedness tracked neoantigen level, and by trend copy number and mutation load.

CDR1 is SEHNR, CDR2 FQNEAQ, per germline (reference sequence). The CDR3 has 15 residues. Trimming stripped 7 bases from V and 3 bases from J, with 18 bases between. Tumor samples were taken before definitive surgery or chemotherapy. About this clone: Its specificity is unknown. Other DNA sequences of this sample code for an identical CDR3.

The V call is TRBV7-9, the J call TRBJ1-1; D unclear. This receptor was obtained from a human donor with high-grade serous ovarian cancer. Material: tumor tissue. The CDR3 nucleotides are TGTGCCAGCAAAGCACGGGGTAGTCGGGACACTGAAGCTTTCTTT. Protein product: CASKARGSRDTEAFF.